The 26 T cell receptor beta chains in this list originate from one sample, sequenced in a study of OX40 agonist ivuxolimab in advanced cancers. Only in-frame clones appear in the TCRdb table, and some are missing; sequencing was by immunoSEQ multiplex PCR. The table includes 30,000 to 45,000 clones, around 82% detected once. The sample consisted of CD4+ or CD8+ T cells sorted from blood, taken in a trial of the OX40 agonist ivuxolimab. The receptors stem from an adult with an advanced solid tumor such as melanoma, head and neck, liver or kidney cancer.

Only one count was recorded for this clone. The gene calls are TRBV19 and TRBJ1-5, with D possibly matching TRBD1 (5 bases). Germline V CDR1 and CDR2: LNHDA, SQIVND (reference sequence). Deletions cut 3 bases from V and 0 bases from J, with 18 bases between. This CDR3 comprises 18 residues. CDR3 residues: CASSMTVVVNYSNQPQHF. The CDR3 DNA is TGTGCCAGTAGTATGACAGTGGTGGTGAACTATAGCAATCAGCCCCAGCATTTT.

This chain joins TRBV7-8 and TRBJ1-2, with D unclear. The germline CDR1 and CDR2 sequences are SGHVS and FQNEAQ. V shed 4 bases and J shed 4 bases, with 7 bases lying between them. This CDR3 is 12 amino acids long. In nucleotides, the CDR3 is TGTGCCAGCAGCTCAGTAATCTATGGCTACACCTTC. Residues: CASSSVIYGYTF.

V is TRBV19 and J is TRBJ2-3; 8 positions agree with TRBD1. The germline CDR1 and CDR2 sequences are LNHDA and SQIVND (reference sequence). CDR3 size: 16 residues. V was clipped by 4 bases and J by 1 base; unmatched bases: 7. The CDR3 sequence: CASSTDRERGTDTQYF. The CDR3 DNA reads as TGTGCCAGTAGTACGGACAGGGAGAGGGGCACAGATACGCAGTATTTT.

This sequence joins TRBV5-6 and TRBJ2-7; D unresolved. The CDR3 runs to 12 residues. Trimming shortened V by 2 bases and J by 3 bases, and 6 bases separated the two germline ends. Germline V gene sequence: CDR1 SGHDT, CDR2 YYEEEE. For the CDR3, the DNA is TGTGCCAGCAGCTTTGCCCTCTACGAGCAGTACTTC. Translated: CASSFALYEQYF.

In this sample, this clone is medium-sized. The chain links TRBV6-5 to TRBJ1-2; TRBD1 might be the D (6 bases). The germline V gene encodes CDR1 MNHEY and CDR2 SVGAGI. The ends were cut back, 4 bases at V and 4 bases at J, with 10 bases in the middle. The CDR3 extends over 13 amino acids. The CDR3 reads CASSLSTGYGYTF. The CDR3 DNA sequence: TGTGCCAGCAGTTTATCGACAGGCTATGGCTACACCTTC.

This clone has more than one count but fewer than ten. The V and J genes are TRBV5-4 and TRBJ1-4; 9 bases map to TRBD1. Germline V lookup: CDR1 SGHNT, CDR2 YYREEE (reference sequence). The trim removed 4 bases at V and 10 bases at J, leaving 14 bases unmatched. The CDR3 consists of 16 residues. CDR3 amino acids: CASSDRRGTGRGKLFF. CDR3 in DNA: TGTGCCAGCAGCGACAGACGGGGGACAGGGCGCGGAAAACTGTTTTTT.

The DNA for the CDR3 is TGTGCCAGCAGCTCGAGGGAAGGACAGGGGGCCCATGGCTACACCTTC. Translated: CASSSREGQGAHGYTF. This chain uses TRBV7-2 with TRBJ1-2; 11 nucleotides agree with TRBD1. The J segment lost 6 bases and the V segment lost 4 bases, leaving 10 bases of the junction unmatched. The CDR3 loop spans 16 amino acids. Germline loops: CDR1 SGHTA, CDR2 FQGNSA.

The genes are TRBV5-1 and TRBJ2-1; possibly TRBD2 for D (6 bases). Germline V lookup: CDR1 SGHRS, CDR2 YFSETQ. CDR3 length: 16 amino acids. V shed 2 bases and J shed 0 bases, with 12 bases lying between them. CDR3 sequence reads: CASSLYSGPSYNEQFF. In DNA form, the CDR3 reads TGCGCCAGCAGCTTATATAGCGGCCCCTCCTACAATGAGCAGTTCTTC.

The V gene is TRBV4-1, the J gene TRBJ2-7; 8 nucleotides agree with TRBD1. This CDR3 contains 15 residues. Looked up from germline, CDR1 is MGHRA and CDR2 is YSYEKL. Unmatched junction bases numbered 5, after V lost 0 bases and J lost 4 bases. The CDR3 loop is CASSQDYTGGYEQYF. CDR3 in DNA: TGCGCCAGCAGCCAAGATTACACAGGGGGATACGAGCAGTACTTC.

CDR3: CASSQDRGAFNYGYTF. For the CDR3, the DNA is TGCGCCAGCAGCCAAGATAGGGGGGCTTTTAACTATGGCTACACCTTC. The rearrangement uses TRBV4-3 and TRBJ1-2, with D possibly TRBD1 on 6 matching bases. CDR3 size: 16 residues. The ends were cut back, 0 bases at V and 1 base at J, with 12 bases in the middle. The germline gives CDR1 LGHNA, CDR2 YSLEER.

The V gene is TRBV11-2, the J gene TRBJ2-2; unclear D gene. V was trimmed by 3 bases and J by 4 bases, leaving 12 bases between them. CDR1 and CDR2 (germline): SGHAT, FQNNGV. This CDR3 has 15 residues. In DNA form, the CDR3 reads TGTGCCAGCAGCTTTCCAACTTATGTCACCGGGGAGCTGTTTTTT. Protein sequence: CASSFPTYVTGELFF.

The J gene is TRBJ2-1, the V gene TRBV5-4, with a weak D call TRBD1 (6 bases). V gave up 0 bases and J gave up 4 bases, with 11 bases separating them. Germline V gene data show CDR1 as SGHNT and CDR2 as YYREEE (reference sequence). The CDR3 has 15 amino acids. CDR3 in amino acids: CASSLGDIGYNEQFF. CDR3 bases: TGTGCCAGCAGCTTGGGGGACATAGGGTACAATGAGCAGTTCTTC.

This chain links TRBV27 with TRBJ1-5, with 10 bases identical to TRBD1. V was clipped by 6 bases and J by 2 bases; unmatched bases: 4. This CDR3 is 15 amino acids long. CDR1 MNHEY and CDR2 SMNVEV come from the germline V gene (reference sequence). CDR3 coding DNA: TGTGCCAGCAGGACAGGGGGCTACGGCAATCAGCCCCAGCATTTT. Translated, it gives CASRTGGYGNQPQHF.

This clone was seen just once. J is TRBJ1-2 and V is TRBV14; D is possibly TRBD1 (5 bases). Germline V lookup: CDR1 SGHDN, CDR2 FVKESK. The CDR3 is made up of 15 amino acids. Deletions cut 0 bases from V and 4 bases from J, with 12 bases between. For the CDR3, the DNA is TGTGCCAGCAGCCAAGATCCCCGGGGCCTCTATGGCTACACCTTC. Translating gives CASSQDPRGLYGYTF.

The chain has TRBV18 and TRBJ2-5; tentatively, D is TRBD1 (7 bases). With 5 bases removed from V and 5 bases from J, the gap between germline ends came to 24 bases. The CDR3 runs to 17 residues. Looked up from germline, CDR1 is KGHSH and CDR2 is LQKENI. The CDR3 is CASSSDIPGPGGETQYF. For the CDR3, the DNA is TGTGCCAGCTCATCGGATATTCCGGGCCCAGGGGGGGAGACCCAGTACTTC.

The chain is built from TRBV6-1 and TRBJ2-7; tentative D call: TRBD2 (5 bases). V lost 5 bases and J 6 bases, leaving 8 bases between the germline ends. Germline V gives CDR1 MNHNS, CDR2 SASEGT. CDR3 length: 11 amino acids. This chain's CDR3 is CASSYGVEQYF. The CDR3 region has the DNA TGTGCCAGCAGTTACGGGGTCGAGCAGTACTTC.

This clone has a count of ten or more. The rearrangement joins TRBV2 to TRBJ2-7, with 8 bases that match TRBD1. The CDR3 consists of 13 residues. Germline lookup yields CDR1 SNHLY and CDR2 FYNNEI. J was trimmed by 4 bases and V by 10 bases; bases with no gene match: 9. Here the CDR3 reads CATTFRQGYEQYF. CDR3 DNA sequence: TGTGCCACTACGTTCCGACAGGGGTACGAGCAGTACTTC.

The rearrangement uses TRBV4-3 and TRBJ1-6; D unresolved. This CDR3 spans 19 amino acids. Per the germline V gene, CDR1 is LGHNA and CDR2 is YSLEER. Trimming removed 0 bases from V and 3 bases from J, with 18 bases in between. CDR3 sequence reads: CASSQDFYDQTNYNSPLHF. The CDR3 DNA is TGCGCCAGCAGCCAAGATTTTTACGACCAAACTAACTATAATTCACCCCTCCACTTT.

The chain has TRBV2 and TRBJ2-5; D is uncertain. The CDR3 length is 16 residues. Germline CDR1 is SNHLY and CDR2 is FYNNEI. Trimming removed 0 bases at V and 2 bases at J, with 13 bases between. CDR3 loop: CASSEAQEYTQETQYF. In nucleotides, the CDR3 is TGTGCCAGCAGTGAAGCTCAGGAGTACACTCAAGAGACCCAGTACTTC.

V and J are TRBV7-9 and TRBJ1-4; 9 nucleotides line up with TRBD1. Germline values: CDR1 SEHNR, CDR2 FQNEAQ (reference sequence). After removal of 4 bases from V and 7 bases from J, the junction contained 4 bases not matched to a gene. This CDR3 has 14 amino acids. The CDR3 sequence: CASSSDRGSEKLFF. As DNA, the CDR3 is TGTGCCAGCAGCTCGGACAGGGGCAGTGAAAAACTGTTTTTT.

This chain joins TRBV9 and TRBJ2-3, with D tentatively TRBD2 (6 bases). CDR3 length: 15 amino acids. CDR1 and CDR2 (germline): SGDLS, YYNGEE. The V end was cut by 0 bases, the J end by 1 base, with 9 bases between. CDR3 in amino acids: CASSVAGLGTDTQYF. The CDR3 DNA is TGTGCCAGCAGCGTAGCGGGACTTGGCACAGATACGCAGTATTTT.

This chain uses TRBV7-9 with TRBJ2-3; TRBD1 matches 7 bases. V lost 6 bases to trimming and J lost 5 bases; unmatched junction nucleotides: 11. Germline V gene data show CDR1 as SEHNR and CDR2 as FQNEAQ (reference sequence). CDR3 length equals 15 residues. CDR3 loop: CASRPGQDKRDTQYF. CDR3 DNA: TGTGCCAGCAGACCCGGACAGGACAAGAGAGATACGCAGTATTTT.

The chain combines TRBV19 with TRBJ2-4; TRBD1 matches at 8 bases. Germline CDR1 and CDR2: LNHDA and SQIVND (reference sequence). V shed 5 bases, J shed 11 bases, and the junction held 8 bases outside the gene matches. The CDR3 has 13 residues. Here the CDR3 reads CASSLGQGGFQYF. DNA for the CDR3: TGTGCCAGTAGTTTAGGACAGGGCGGATTTCAGTACTTC.

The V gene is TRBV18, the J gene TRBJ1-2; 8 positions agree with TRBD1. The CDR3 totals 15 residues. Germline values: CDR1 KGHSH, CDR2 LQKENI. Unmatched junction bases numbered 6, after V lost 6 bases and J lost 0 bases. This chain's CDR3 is CASSPGQEPNYGYTF. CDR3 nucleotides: TGTGCCAGCTCGCCGGGACAGGAACCTAACTATGGCTACACCTTC.

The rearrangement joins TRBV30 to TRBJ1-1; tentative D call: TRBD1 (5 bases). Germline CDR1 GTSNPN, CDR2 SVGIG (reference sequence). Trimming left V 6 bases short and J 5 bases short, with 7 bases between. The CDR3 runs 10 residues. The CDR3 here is CACSGTEAFF. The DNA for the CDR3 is TGTGCCTGTTCAGGGACTGAAGCTTTCTTT. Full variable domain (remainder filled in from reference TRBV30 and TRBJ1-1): SQTIHQWPATLVQPVGSPLSLECTVEGTSNPNLYWYRQAAGRGLQLLFYSVGIGQISSEVPQNLSASRPQDRQFILSSKKLLLSDSGFYLCACSGTEAFFGQGTRLTVV.

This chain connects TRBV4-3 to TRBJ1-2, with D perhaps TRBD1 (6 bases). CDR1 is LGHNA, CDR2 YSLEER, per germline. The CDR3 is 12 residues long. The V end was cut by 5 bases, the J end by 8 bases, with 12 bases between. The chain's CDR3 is CASSLGGLGYTF. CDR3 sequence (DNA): TGCGCCAGCAGCTTAGGGGGGCTCGGCTACACCTTC.